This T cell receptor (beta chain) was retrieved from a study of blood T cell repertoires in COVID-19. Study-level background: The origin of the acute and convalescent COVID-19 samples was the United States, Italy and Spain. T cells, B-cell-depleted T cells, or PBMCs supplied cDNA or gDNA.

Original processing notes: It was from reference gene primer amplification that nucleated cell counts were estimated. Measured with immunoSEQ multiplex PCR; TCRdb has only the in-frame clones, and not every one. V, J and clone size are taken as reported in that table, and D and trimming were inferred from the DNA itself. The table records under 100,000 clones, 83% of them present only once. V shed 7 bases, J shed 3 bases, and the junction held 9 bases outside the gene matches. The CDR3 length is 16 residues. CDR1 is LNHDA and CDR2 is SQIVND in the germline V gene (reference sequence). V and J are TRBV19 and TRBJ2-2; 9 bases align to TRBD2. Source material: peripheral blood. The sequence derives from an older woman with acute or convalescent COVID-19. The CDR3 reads CASIAGGGAYTGELFF. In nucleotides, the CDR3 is TGTGCCAGTATAGCAGGCGGGGGGGCTTACACCGGGGAGCTGTTTTTT. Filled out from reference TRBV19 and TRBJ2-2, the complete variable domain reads DGGITQSPKYLFRKEGQNVTLSCEQNLNHDAMYWYRQDPGQGLRLIYYSQIVNDFQKGDIAEGYSVSREKKESFPLTVTSAQKNPTAFYLCASIAGGGAYTGELFFGEGSRLTVL.